One and the same sample provided the 30 T cell receptor beta chains below, sequenced in a study of cytomegalovirus exposure and HLA in healthy donors. It was with 60 Vbeta and 13 Jbeta primers that the PCR ran. Assay used: immunoSEQ multiplex PCR; TCRdb lists only in-frame clones, some missing. The sample has 150,000 to 200,000 clones, roughly 83% seen once; the top ten hold 2% to 2.5%. Sequenced sample: PBMCs. Receptors originate from a woman aged 45 to 65 in good health and CMV-seronegative.

Here the CDR3 reads CASSATGINQPQHF. The CDR3 nucleotides read TGTGCCAGCAGCGCAACAGGGATAAATCAGCCCCAGCATTTT. The chain couples TRBV7-2 to TRBJ1-5; a possible D gene is TRBD1 (6 bases). This CDR3 spans 14 amino acids. CDR1 is SGHTA and CDR2 is FQGNSA in the germline V gene. V was cut by 5 bases and J by 4 bases, with 12 bases left in between.

The chain carries TRBV14 and TRBJ2-5; D might be TRBD1 (6 bases). Germline assignment: CDR1 SGHDN and CDR2 FVKESK. V lost 4 bases and J lost 5, with 14 bases in between. There are 14 residues in the CDR3. The CDR3 here is CASSPGTTRETQYF. For the CDR3, the DNA is TGTGCCAGCAGCCCCGGGACAACACGGGAGACCCAGTACTTC.

The chain is built from TRBV9 and TRBJ2-3; D gene ambiguous. Germline CDR1 reads SGDLS; CDR2 reads YYNGEE. Trimming took 3 bases from V and 5 from J, leaving 10 bases between them. This CDR3 spans 13 amino acids. The CDR3 is CASSEHDLDTQYF. CDR3 nucleotide sequence: TGTGCCAGCAGCGAACATGATCTAGATACGCAGTATTTT.

This chain links TRBV5-4 with TRBJ2-2; 9 nucleotides align to TRBD2. Germline CDR1 is SGHNT and CDR2 is YYREEE (reference sequence). The CDR3 has 18 residues. V was pared by 0 bases and J by 3 bases, with 9 bases of the junction left unmatched. CDR3 in DNA: TGTGCCAGCAGCTTGGTCCGGGGACTAGCCTCCGACACCGGGGAGCTGTTTTTT. Encoded protein: CASSLVRGLASDTGELFF. Supplemented by reference TRBV5-4 and TRBJ2-2, the full variable domain reads ETGVTQSPTHLIKTRGQQVTLRCSSQSGHNTVSWYQQALGQGPQFIFQYYREEENGRGNFPPRFSGLQFPNYSSELNVNALELDDSALYLCASSLVRGLASDTGELFFGEGSRLTVL.

A few counts support this clone. V is TRBV7-2 and J is TRBJ1-2; 8 nucleotides line up with TRBD1. From germline, CDR1 is SGHTA and CDR2 FQGNSA. The CDR3 length is 14 residues. V gave up 5 bases and J gave up 9 bases; unmatched junction bases: 11. The CDR3 sequence: CASSRGQELWSYTF. As DNA, the CDR3 is TGTGCCAGCAGCCGGGGACAGGAGCTATGGAGCTACACCTTC.

A single count supports this clone. The CDR3 nucleotides read TGTGCCAGCAGCCGAGGGGGCGTAGAGGGCTACACCTTC. Translation: CASSRGGVEGYTF. V gene TRBV9 combines with J gene TRBJ1-2; 7 nucleotides agree with TRBD1. The CDR3 contains 13 residues. The junction had 8 bases not matched to a gene; V was cut back by 4 bases and J by 8 bases. Germline CDR1 and CDR2: SGDLS and YYNGEE.

This sequence joins TRBV6-6 and TRBJ1-1; perhaps TRBD1 as D (5 bases). The CDR3 totals 13 residues. Germline-derived CDR1 and CDR2 are MNHNY and SVGAGI (reference sequence). V lost 7 bases and J 5 bases, leaving 14 bases between the germline ends. The CDR3 nucleotides read TGTGCCAGCAATAGGAAGGGGAGGACTGAAGCTTTCTTT. It translates to CASNRKGRTEAFF.

V and J are TRBV5-1 and TRBJ1-1, with TRBD1 matching 7 bases. CDR1 is SGHRS and CDR2 is YFSETQ in the germline V gene. This CDR3 has 14 amino acids. V shed 6 bases and J 0 bases; nucleotides not matched to a gene: 5. The chain's CDR3 is CASTGGNLNTEAFF. Written as DNA, the CDR3 is TGCGCCAGCACAGGGGGGAACCTGAACACTGAAGCTTTCTTT.

This clone was picked up a small number of times. The chain has TRBV2 and TRBJ2-7, with 15 positions matching TRBD2. Per germline, CDR1 SNHLY and CDR2 FYNNEI. The CDR3 runs 14 residues. The V gene end was trimmed by 5 bases and the J gene end by 6 bases; junction bases not matched to a gene: 2. The CDR3 sequence: CASSLGLAGGEQYF. DNA for the CDR3: TGTGCCAGCAGTCTGGGACTAGCGGGGGGCGAGCAGTACTTC.

The chain joins TRBV29-1 to TRBJ2-1; TRBD1 might be the D (6 bases). CDR1 and CDR2 (germline): SQVTM, ANQGSEA. The germline V and J ends were trimmed by 2 bases and 4 bases, with 15 bases remaining between them. The CDR3 spans 15 residues. CDR3 nucleotide sequence: TGCAGCGTTGAATACTTTAGGACAGAGTACAATGAGCAGTTCTTC. It encodes CSVEYFRTEYNEQFF.

With respect to this clone: One junction end disagrees with the germline gene, perhaps due to a read error. This chain joins TRBV5-1 and TRBJ2-2, with D tentatively TRBD1 (6 bases). From germline, CDR1 is SGHRS and CDR2 YFSETQ. The CDR3 consists of 14 residues. The CDR3: CASGLGQTTGELFF. The CDR3, as DNA: TGCGCCAGCGGCTTAGGACAGACTACCGGGGAGCTGTTTTTT.

The chain employs TRBV6-5 and TRBJ1-5, with D tentatively TRBD1 (5 bases). Deletions cut 4 bases from V and 5 bases from J, with 15 bases between. The CDR3 is 15 amino acids. Germline V gives CDR1 MNHEY, CDR2 SVGAGI. The DNA of the CDR3 is TGTGCCAGCAGTTCCCTTCCAGGGTTTGATCAGCCCCAGCATTTT. Encoded protein: CASSSLPGFDQPQHF.

The chain links TRBV14 to TRBJ2-7; maybe TRBD1 (5 bases). Germline V CDR1 and CDR2: SGHDN, FVKESK. The CDR3 totals 17 residues. V was shortened by 4 bases and J by 0 bases, with 19 bases between the two germline ends. CDR3 in DNA: TGTGCCAGCAGCCTCACAGGCGCCTCGAAGGGCTCCTACGAGCAGTACTTC. This codes for CASSLTGASKGSYEQYF.

The chain has TRBV5-1 and TRBJ2-2; D is ambiguous. CDR1 and CDR2 (germline): SGHRS, YFSETQ. Deletions cut 3 bases from V and 6 bases from J, with 12 bases between. This CDR3 is 14 amino acids long. CDR3 in amino acids: CASSSQANAGELFF. CDR3 DNA: TGCGCCAGCAGCTCCCAGGCCAACGCCGGGGAGCTGTTTTTT.

The rearrangement uses TRBV6-4 and TRBJ2-3; 10 bases agree with TRBD2. Germline V lookup: CDR1 MRHNA, CDR2 SNTAGT. The CDR3 is 15 amino acids. V lost 4 bases and J lost 1; bases outside the gene matches: 2. The CDR3 reads CASSGGTSGTDTQYF. The CDR3 DNA reads as TGTGCCAGCAGTGGAGGGACTAGCGGCACAGATACGCAGTATTTT.

The table lists this clone with a few counts. The gene calls are TRBV19 and TRBJ2-1, with D tentatively TRBD1 (6 bases). With 8 bases removed from V and 7 bases from J, the gap between germline ends came to 21 bases. Germline CDR1 reads LNHDA; CDR2 reads SQIVND (reference sequence). The CDR3 is 15 amino acids. The CDR3 nucleotides are TGTGCCAGTCTCGGCCTTGGGGGCTCTTGGAATGAGCAGTTCTTC. This translates into CASLGLGGSWNEQFF.

A single count supports this clone. Mismatch with germline at one junction end may stem from a read error. Other DNA sequences in the same sample also yield this CDR3. The rearrangement uses TRBV4-3 and TRBJ2-3; 7 positions match TRBD2. This CDR3 has 16 residues. The germline gives CDR1 LGHNA, CDR2 YSLEER. The CDR3: CASSQDRRGSPDTQYF. Here the CDR3 DNA reads TGCGCCAGCAGTCAAGATCGCCGCGGGAGTCCAGATACGCAGTATTTT.

This clone was seen only a few times. The chain is built from TRBV2 and TRBJ2-2; D not certain. Germline CDR1 reads SNHLY; CDR2 reads FYNNEI. The CDR3 is 13 amino acids. The germline V and J ends were trimmed by 5 bases and 5 bases, with 9 bases remaining between them. As DNA, the CDR3 is TGTGCCAGCAGTAATAGAGGTACCGGGGAGCTGTTTTTT. This gives the protein CASSNRGTGELFF.

The rearrangement links TRBV2 to TRBJ2-3; D is unresolved. This CDR3 has 15 amino acids. Germline V gene sequence: CDR1 SNHLY, CDR2 FYNNEI. The V gene lost 7 bases and the J gene lost 2 bases, with 16 bases spanning the gap. The CDR3 loop reads CASIFGRYDTDTQYF. CDR3 sequence (DNA): TGTGCCAGCATTTTCGGTAGATACGACACAGATACGCAGTATTTT.

CDR3: CASTATGTGGLYNEQFF. In DNA form, the CDR3 reads TGTGCCAGCACAGCAACCGGGACAGGGGGCCTCTACAATGAGCAGTTCTTC. The chain carries TRBV27 and TRBJ2-1, with 12 bases lining up with TRBD1. The CDR3 totals 17 residues. CDR1 MNHEY and CDR2 SMNVEV come from the germline V gene (reference sequence). The trim removed 7 bases at V and 3 bases at J, leaving 10 bases unmatched.

A remark on this clone: The same CDR3 is also encoded by other DNA sequences in this sample. This rearrangement joins TRBV27 to TRBJ2-3; D not resolved. CDR3 length: 15 amino acids. V shed 2 bases and J shed 1 base, with 10 bases lying between them. The germline V gene encodes CDR1 MNHEY and CDR2 SMNVEV (reference sequence). In nucleotides, the CDR3 is TGTGCCAGCAGTTTAGGCGCAGGCGGCACAGATACGCAGTATTTT. Translating it yields CASSLGAGGTDTQYF.

The chain recombines TRBV6-1 with TRBJ1-3; 7 bases map to TRBD1. Trimming at V came to 4 bases and at J to 0 bases, leaving 9 bases not matched to a gene. The CDR3 extends over 17 amino acids. The germline gives CDR1 MNHNS, CDR2 SASEGT. DNA of the CDR3: TGTGCCAGCAGTGGGGGGACAGCGGTGTTCTCTGGAAACACCATATATTTT. This codes for CASSGGTAVFSGNTIYF.

This clone occurred once. The rearrangement links TRBV7-2 to TRBJ2-4, with 7 bases lining up with TRBD2. The CDR3 has 17 residues. Per germline, CDR1 SGHTA and CDR2 FQGNSA. J lost 1 base, V lost 5 bases, and 11 bases had no gene match. CDR3 region: CASSRGRGSTAKNIQYF. The CDR3 nucleotides are TGTGCCAGCAGCCGAGGCCGCGGGAGTACGGCCAAAAACATTCAGTACTTC.

Note on this clone: Relative to the germline gene, one junction end is altered; a read error may explain this. The chain joins TRBV7-7 to TRBJ1-6; 8 positions agree with TRBD1. In germline, CDR1 is SSHAT, CDR2 FNYEAQ (reference sequence). The length of the CDR3 is 18 residues. The CDR3 loop is CASSLAQGARTYNSPLHF. CDR3 nucleotides: TGTGCTAGCAGCTTAGCTCAGGGGGCGCGGACCTATAATTCACCCCTCCACTTT.

The chain is built from TRBV2 and TRBJ2-4, with 9 bases aligning to TRBD1. With V trimmed by 6 bases and J by 6 bases, 9 bases remained unmatched. Germline V lookup: CDR1 SNHLY, CDR2 FYNNEI. The CDR3 consists of 15 residues. In nucleotides, the CDR3 is TGTGCCAGCAGGGCTCCCGGGACAGGGATAAACATTCAGTACTTC. Amino acids: CASRAPGTGINIQYF.

The chain carries TRBV6-1 and TRBJ1-2; tentatively, D is TRBD1 (6 bases). Trimming stripped 5 bases from V and 5 bases from J, with 18 bases between. The CDR3 has 15 amino acids. Per the germline V gene, CDR1 is MNHNS and CDR2 is SASEGT. In DNA, the CDR3 is TGTGCCAGCAGTACCTCTGAGACAGGTTATTATGGCTACACCTTC. Translating gives CASSTSETGYYGYTF.

CDR3 bases: TGTGCCAGCGGTCCCTACTACGAGCAGTACTTC. This codes for CASGPYYEQYF. The chain recombines TRBV28 with TRBJ2-7; no definite D call. The V and J ends lost 8 bases and 3 bases respectively, with 8 bases between them. This CDR3 spans 11 amino acids. Germline CDR1 and CDR2: MDHEN and SYDVKM.

About this clone: Other DNA sequences in this specimen translate into the identical CDR3. The chain combines TRBV28 with TRBJ1-5; TRBD1 aligns across 8 bases. Germline values: CDR1 MDHEN, CDR2 SYDVKM. V trimming: 6 bases; J trimming: 7 bases; junction bases outside the gene matches: 8. The CDR3 has 14 amino acids. The CDR3 DNA reads TGTGCCAGCAGACCCGGACAGGGAGGACAGCCCCAGCATTTT. Its protein product is CASRPGQGGQPQHF. The full variable domain, rest sourced from reference TRBV28 and TRBJ1-5, is DVKVTQSSRYLVKRTGEKVFLECVQDMDHENMFWYRQDPGLGLRLIYFSYDVKMKEKGDIPEGYSVSREKKERFSLILESASTNQTSMYLCASRPGQGGQPQHFGDGTRLSIL.

The chain employs TRBV29-1 and TRBJ1-1; D may be TRBD1 (6 bases). The CDR3 is 12 amino acids. V lost 0 bases to trimming and J lost 8 bases, with 10 bases between them. Per germline, CDR1 SQVTM and CDR2 ANQGSEA. The CDR3 region has the DNA TGCAGCGTTGAAGATTGGGGGACAGAAGCTTTCTTT. As protein: CSVEDWGTEAFF.

The chain employs TRBV28 and TRBJ1-4, with D hard to call. This CDR3 has 14 amino acids. Between the trimmed V and J ends, which lost 5 bases and 5 bases, there was a span of 12 bases. CDR1 is MDHEN, CDR2 SYDVKM, per germline. CDR3 sequence: CASSPPGNNEKLFF. The CDR3, as DNA: TGTGCCAGCAGTCCTCCCGGGAACAATGAAAAACTGTTTTTT.